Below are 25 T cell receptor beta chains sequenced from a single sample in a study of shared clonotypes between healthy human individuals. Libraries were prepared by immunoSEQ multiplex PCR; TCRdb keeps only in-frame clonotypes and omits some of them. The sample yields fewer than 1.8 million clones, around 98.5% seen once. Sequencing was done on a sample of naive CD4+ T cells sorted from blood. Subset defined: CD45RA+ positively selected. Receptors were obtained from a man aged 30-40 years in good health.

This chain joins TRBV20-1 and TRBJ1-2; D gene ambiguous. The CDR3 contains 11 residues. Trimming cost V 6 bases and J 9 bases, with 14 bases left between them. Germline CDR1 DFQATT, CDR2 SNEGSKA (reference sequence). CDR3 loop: CSAPNDGRYTF. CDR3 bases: TGCAGTGCCCCGAACGATGGCCGCTACACCTTC.

This CDR3 is CATSRGFVTPNTEAFF. As DNA, the CDR3 is TGTGCCACCAGCAGAGGTTTCGTGACACCGAACACTGAAGCTTTCTTT. This chain joins TRBV15 and TRBJ1-1, with unresolved D. The CDR3 is 16 amino acids. V lost 1 base and J lost 1, with 13 bases in between. CDR1 LNHNV and CDR2 YYDKDF come from the germline V gene (reference sequence).

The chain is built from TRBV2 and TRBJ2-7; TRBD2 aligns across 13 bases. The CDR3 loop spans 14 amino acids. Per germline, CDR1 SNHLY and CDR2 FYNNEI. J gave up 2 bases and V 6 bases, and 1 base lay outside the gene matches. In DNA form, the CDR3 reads TGTGCCAGCAGAGGGACTAGCGGGGCCTACGAGCAGTACTTC. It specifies CASRGTSGAYEQYF.

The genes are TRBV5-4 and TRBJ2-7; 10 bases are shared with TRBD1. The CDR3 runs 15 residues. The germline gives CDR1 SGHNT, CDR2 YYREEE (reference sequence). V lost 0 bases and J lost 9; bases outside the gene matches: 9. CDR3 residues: CASSLAGTGELVQYF. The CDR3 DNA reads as TGTGCCAGCAGCTTGGCCGGGACAGGGGAACTAGTGCAGTACTTC.

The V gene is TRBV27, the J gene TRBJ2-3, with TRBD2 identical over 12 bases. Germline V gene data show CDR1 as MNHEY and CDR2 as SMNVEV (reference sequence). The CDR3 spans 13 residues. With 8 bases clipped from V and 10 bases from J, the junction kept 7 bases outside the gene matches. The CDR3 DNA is TGTGCCAGCGGGCCGACTAGCGGGAGTCCGCAGTATTTT. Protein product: CASGPTSGSPQYF.

The DNA for the CDR3 is TGTGCCAGCAGCTTGGGACTAGTTACCGCCTACGAGCAGTACTTC. This codes for CASSLGLVTAYEQYF. The rearrangement uses TRBV5-4 and TRBJ2-7; D possibly corresponds to TRBD2 (6 bases). The CDR3 runs 15 residues. CDR1 SGHNT and CDR2 YYREEE come from the germline V gene (reference sequence). Deletions cut 0 bases from V and 2 bases from J, with 12 bases between.

The CDR3 loop is CASSMAHNFNEQFF. CDR3 in DNA: TGTGCCAGTAGTATGGCCCATAATTTCAATGAGCAGTTCTTC. The rearrangement joins TRBV19 to TRBJ2-1; D is uncertain. Trimming removed 3 bases at V and 6 bases at J, with 12 bases between. Germline loops: CDR1 LNHDA, CDR2 SQIVND (reference sequence). The CDR3 covers 14 residues.

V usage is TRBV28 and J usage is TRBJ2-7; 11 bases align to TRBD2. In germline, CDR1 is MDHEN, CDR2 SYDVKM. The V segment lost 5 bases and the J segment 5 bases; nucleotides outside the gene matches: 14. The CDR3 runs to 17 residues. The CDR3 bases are TGTGCCAGCAGTCCCCCCAGTTTACTAGCGGGAGTTCACGAGCAGTACTTC. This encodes CASSPPSLLAGVHEQYF.

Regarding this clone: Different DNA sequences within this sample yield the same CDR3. CDR3 protein: CASSLGLAYNEQFF. The CDR3 bases are TGTGCCAGCAGCTTGGGACTAGCGTACAATGAGCAGTTCTTC. The chain recombines TRBV11-2 with TRBJ2-1; 10 nucleotides line up with TRBD2. V lost 3 bases to trimming and J lost 4 bases; unmatched junction nucleotides: 0. This CDR3 contains 14 residues. CDR1 is SGHAT and CDR2 is FQNNGV in the germline V gene.

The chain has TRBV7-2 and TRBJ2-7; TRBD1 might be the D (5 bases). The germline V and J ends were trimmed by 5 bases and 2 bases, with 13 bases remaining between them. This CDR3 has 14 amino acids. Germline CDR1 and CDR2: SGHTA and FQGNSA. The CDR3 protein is CASSPDTGTYEQYF. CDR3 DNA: TGTGCCAGCAGCCCCGACACAGGAACCTACGAGCAGTACTTC.

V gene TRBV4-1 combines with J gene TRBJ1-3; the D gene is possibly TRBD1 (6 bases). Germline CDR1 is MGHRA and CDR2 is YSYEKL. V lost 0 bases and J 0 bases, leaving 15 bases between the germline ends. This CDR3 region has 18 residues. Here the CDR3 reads CASSQEGASLSSGNTIYF. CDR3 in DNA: TGCGCCAGCAGCCAAGAGGGGGCCAGTCTGAGCTCTGGAAACACCATATATTTT.

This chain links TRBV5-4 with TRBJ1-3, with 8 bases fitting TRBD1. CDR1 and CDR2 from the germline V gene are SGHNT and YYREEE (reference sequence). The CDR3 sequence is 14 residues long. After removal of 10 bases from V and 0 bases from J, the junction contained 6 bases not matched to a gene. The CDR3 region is CAGTGGDSGNTIYF. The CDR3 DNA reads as TGTGCCGGCACAGGGGGGGACTCTGGAAACACCATATATTTT.

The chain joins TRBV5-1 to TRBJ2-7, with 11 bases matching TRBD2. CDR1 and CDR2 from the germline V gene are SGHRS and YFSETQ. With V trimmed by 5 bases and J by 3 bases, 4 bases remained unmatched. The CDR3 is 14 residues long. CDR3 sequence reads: CASRPTSGSYEQYF. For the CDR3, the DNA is TGCGCCAGCAGGCCTACTAGCGGGAGCTACGAGCAGTACTTC.

DNA for the CDR3: TGTGCCAGCAGCGTAGTGGCGGGCCGAGTCCCCGGGGAGCTGTTTTTT. It specifies CASSVVAGRVPGELFF. The chain recombines TRBV9 with TRBJ2-2, with TRBD2 as a possible D gene (5 bases). The V end was cut by 0 bases, the J end by 6 bases, with 15 bases between. Germline CDR1 SGDLS, CDR2 YYNGEE. The CDR3 has 16 residues.

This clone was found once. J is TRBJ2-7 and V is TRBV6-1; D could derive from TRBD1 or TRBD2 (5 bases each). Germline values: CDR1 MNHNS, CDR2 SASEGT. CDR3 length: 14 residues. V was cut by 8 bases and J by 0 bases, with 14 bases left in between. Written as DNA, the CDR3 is TGTGCCAGCCCTAGGGACGGTAGCTCCTACGAGCAGTACTTC. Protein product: CASPRDGSSYEQYF.

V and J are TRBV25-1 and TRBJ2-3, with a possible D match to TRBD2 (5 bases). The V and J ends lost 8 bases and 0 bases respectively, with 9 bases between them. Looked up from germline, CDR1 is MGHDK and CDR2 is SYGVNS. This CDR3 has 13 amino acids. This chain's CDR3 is CASRGTSTDTQYF. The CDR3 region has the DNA TGTGCCAGCCGGGGAACTAGCACAGATACGCAGTATTTT.

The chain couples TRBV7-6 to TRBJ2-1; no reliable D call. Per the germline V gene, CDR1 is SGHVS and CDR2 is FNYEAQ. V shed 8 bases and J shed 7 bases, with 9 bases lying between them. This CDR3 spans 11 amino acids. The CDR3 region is CASLRANEQFF. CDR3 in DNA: TGTGCCAGCCTCCGCGCGAATGAGCAGTTCTTC.

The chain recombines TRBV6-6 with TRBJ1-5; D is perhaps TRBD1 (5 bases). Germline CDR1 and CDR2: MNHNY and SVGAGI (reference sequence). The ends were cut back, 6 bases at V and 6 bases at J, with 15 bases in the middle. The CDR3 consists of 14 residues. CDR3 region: CASSFTGLGQPQHF. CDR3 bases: TGTGCCAGCAGCTTCACAGGTTTGGGTCAGCCCCAGCATTTT.

The CDR3 is CASSLPSSGELFF. The DNA of the CDR3 is TGCGCCAGCAGCCTCCCTAGTTCCGGGGAGCTGTTTTTT. The V call is TRBV4-1, the J call TRBJ2-2; D ambiguous. The length of the CDR3 is 13 residues. Per the germline V gene, CDR1 is MGHRA and CDR2 is YSYEKL. The ends were cut back, 4 bases at V and 6 bases at J, with 9 bases in the middle.

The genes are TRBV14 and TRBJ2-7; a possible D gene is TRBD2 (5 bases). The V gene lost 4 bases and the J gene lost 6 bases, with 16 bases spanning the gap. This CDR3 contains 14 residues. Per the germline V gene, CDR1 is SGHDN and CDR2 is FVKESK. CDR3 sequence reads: CASSLRLSGSEQYF. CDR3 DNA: TGTGCCAGCAGCCTTCGACTAAGTGGGTCCGAGCAGTACTTC.

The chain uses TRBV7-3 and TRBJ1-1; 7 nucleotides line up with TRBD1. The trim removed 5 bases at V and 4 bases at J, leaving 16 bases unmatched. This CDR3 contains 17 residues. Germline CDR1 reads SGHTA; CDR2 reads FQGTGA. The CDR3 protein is CASSHLPRQGAITEAFF. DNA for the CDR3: TGTGCCAGCAGCCACCTCCCCAGACAGGGAGCAATCACTGAAGCTTTCTTT.

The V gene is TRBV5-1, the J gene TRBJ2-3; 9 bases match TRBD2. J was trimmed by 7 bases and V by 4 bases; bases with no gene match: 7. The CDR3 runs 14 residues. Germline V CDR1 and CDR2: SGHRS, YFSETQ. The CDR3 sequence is CASSPRTSDNTQYF. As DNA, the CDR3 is TGCGCCAGCAGCCCGAGGACTAGCGACAATACGCAGTATTTT.

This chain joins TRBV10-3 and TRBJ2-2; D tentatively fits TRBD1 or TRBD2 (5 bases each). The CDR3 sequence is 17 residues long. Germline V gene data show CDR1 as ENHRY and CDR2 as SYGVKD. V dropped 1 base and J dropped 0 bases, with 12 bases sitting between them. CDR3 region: CAISEWVGETNTGELFF. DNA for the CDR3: TGTGCCATCAGTGAGTGGGTAGGGGAGACGAACACCGGGGAGCTGTTTTTT.

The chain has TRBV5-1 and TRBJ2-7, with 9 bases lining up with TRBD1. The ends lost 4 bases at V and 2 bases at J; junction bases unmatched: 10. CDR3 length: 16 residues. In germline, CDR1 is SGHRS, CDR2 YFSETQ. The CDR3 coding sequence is TGCGCCAGCAGCGGCGACCCGGGACAGGGAACCTACGAGCAGTACTTC. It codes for CASSGDPGQGTYEQYF.

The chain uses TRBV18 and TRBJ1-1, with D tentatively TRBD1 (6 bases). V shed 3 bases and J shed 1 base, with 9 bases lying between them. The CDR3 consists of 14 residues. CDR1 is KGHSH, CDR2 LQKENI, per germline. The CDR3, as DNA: TGTGCCAGCTCACCGGGACACCAGAACACTGAAGCTTTCTTT. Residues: CASSPGHQNTEAFF.